This T cell receptor (beta chain) appears in the sequencing data of a study of blood T cell repertoires in COVID-19. In the original workflow: Estimates of nucleated cell counts were drawn from the amplification of reference gene primers. Profiled with immunoSEQ multiplex PCR; TCRdb holds only in-frame clones, not every one. That table supplies the V and J calls and clone size; D and trimming were determined from the DNA. Of about 190,000 clones listed, 90% are singletons. Germline assignment: CDR1 MNHEY and CDR2 SVGAGI. V lost 2 bases to trimming and J lost 9 bases, with 11 bases between them. This CDR3 has 14 amino acids.

The TCR comes from a man aged 50-59 years with acute or convalescent COVID-19. Material for sequencing was peripheral blood. V and J are TRBV6-5 and TRBJ1-6; D gene ambiguous. The CDR3 nucleotides read TGTGCCAGCAGTTACCGGGGAACGCTTTCACCCCTCCACTTT. Encoded protein: CASSYRGTLSPLHF.